This is a list of T cell receptor beta chains from one sample in a study of regulatory T cells in long-lasting Graves disease. One entry per CDR3 protein, called by TCRdb with MiXCR from the multiplex PCR reads. The data show 350,000 to 450,000 distinct CDR3 sequences, with around 16% seen just once and approximately 8% held by the top ten. These data were also reused for a study on T cells in Graves' hyperthyroidism and ophthalmopathy.

The material was peripheral blood mononuclear cells (PBMCs), obtained at new diagnosis, from a patient treated with antithyroid drugs. The receptors shown here come from a woman between 35 and 50 years old with Graves disease. CDR3s include the opening cysteine and the closing phenylalanine or tryptophan. The order of the fields is clone size, V gene, J gene, D gene, CDR3 DNA, CDR3 protein. A D gene is named only where the DNA matches it firmly. Clone size is stated in some rows and not others, as once, few, many or a class when expanded.

>few|TRBV6-2/TRBV6-3|TRBJ2-1|TRBD2
TGTGCCAGCACGGGACTAGCGAAAACCTACAATGAGCAGTTCTTC
CASTGLAKTYNEQFF
>NA|TRBV15|TRBJ2-3|NA
TGTGCCACCAGCACCCGGACATGGGGTACCCCTAGCACAGATACGCAGTATTTT
CATSTRTWGTPSTDTQYF
>many|TRBV28|TRBJ2-1|NA
TGTGCCAGCAGTTCGATCCGGACAGCACACTACAATGAGCAGTTCTTC
CASSSIRTAHYNEQFF
>many|TRBV7-2|TRBJ2-7|TRBD1
TGTGCCAGCAGACCGACAGGGTCCTCTTCCTCCTACGAGCAGTACTTC
CASRPTGSSSSYEQYF
>many|TRBV12-3/TRBV12-4|TRBJ2-5|TRBD2
TGTGCCAGCAGTCAGGGGACTAGCGGGGGGGGCCCCCAAGAGACCCAGTACTTC
CASSQGTSGGGPQETQYF
>few|TRBV20-1|TRBJ2-5|NA
TGCAGTGCCACCTCTCACTCCCGAAGTGAGACCCAGTACTTC
CSATSHSRSETQYF
>many|TRBV29-1|TRBJ2-1|TRBD2
TGCAGCGTTTCCACCGTAGCGGGAGGGCGCAATGAGCAGTTCTTC
CSVSTVAGGRNEQFF
>NA|TRBV19|TRBJ2-3|TRBD2
TGTGCCAGTAGTATCCGATCACTAAGACTAGCGGGAGGGTCAGATACGCAGTATTTT
CASSIRSLRLAGGSDTQYF
>many|TRBV7-2|TRBJ2-7|TRBD2
TGTGCCAGCAGCTTTAGCGGGAGAGTCTCCTACGAGCAGTACTTC
CASSFSGRVSYEQYF
>NA|TRBV13|TRBJ2-3|TRBD2
TGTGCCAGCAGCACTCGGACTAGCGGGAGTTATAGCACAGATACGCAGTATTTT
CASSTRTSGSYSTDTQYF
>NA|TRBV4-2|TRBJ2-5|TRBD1
TGTGCCAGCAGCCAAGATCGACAGGGAAGTCAGACCCAGTACTTC
CASSQDRQGSQTQYF
>few|TRBV6-2/TRBV6-3|TRBJ2-1|NA
TGTGCCAGCAGTACGACGGACTACAATGAGCAGTTCTTC
CASSTTDYNEQFF
>NA|TRBV18|TRBJ2-2|TRBD2
TGTGCCAGCTCAACGGGGACTAGCGTTAACACCGGGGAGCTGTTTTTT
CASSTGTSVNTGELFF
>NA|TRBV20-1|TRBJ2-2|NA
TGCCTTCTCAGGGAGAAGAACACCGGGGAGCTGTTTTTT
CLLREKNTGELFF